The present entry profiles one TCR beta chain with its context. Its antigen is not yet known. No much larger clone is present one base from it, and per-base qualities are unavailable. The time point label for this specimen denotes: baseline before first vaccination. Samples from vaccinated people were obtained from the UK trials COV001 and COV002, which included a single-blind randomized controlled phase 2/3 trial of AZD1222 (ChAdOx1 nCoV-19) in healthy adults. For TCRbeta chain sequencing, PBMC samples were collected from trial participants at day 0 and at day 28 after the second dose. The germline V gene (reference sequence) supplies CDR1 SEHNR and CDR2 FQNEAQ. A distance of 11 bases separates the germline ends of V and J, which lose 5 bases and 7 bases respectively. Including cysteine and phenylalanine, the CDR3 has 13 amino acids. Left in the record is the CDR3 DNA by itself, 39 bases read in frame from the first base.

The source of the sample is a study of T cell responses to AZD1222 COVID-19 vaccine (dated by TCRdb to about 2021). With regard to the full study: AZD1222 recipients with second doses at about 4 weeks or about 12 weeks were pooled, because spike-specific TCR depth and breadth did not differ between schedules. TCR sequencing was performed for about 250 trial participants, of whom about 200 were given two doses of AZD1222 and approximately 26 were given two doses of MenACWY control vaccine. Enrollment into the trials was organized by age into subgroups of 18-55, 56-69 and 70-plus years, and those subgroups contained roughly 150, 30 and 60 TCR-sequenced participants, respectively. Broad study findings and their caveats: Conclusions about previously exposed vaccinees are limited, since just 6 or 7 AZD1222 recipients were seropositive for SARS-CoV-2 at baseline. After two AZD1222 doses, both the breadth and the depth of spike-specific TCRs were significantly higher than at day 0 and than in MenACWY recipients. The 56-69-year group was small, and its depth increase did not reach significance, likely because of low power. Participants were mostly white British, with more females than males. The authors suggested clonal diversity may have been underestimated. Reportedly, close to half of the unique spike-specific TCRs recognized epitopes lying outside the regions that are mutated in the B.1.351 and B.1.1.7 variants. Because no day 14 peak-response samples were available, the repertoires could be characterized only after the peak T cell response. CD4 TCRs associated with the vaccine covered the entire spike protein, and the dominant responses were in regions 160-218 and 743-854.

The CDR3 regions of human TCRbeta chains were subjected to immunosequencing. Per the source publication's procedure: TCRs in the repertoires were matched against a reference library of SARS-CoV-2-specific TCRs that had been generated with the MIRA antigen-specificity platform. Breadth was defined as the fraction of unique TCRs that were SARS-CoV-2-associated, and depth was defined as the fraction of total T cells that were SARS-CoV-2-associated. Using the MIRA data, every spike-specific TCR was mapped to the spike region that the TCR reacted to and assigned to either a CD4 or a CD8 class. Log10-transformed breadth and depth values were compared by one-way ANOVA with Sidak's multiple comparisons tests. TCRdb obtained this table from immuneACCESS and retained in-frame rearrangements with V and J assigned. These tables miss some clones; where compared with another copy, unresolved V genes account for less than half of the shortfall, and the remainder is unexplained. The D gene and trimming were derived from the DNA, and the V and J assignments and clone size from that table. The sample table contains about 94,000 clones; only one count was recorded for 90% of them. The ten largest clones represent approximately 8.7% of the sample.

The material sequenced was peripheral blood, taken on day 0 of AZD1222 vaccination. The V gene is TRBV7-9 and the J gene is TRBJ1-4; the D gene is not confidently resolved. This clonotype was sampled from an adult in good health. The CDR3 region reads CASSPDWGEKLFF. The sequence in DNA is TGTGCCAGCAGCCCAGATTGGGGTGAAAAACTGTTTTTT.